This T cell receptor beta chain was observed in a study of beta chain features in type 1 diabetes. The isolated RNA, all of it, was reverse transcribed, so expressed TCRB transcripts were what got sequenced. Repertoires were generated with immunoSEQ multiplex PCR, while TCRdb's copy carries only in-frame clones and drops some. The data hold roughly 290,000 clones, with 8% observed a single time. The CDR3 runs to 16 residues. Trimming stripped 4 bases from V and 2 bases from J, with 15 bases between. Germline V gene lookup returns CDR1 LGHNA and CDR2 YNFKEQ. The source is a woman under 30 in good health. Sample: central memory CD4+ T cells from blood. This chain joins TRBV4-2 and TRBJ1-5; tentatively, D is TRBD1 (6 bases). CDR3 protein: CASSLSGEGGNQPQHF. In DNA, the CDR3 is TGTGCCAGCAGCCTTTCAGGGGAAGGGGGCAATCAGCCCCAGCATTTT.